Following are 26 T cell receptor beta chains from one sample sequenced in a study of T cells after yellow fever vaccination. TCRdb reprocessed the 5' RACE reads with MiXCR, giving one entry per CDR3 protein. This table holds some 390,000 distinct CDR3 sequences, under 20% found once. The sequencing here drew on PBMCs, taken before the yellow fever booster vaccination. Receptors originate from a young man who received the YFV17D yellow fever vaccine.

J is TRBJ2-5 and V is TRBV24-1; possibly TRBD2 for D (7 bases). Germline CDR1 is KGHDR and CDR2 is SFDVKD. This CDR3 is 17 amino acids long. Deletions cut 0 bases from V and 3 bases from J, with 16 bases between. CDR3 sequence reads: CATSDLGRGAQKETQYF. The CDR3 DNA reads TGTGCCACCAGTGATTTGGGGAGGGGGGCCCAAAAAGAGACCCAGTACTTC.

The rearrangement links TRBV7-3 to TRBJ1-2; D unresolved. The CDR3 loop spans 15 amino acids. Trimming removed 3 bases at V and 1 base at J, with 12 bases between. The V gene's germline CDR1 is SGHTA and CDR2 FQGTGA. CDR3 region: CASSFAPGLNYGYTF. The CDR3 DNA reads TGTGCCAGCAGCTTTGCCCCCGGACTTAACTATGGCTACACCTTC.

The chain employs TRBV4-1 and TRBJ2-1; TRBD2 might be the D (5 bases). Germline V lookup: CDR1 MGHRA, CDR2 YSYEKL. This CDR3 is built from 14 residues. V was shortened by 6 bases and J by 8 bases, with 17 bases between the two germline ends. CDR3 coding DNA: TGCGCCAGCAGGCGACCGGGATCCGGCGATGAGCAGTTCTTC. Encoded protein: CASRRPGSGDEQFF.

In this sample, this clonotype turned up a few times. The V gene is TRBV6-5, the J gene TRBJ1-4, with 7 bases identical to TRBD1. The V and J ends lost 2 bases and 6 bases, in that order; junction bases with no gene match: 9. CDR3 length: 16 amino acids. Germline CDR1 is MNHEY and CDR2 is SVGAGI. CDR3 sequence: CASSYAPTGLYEKLFF. The CDR3 DNA sequence: TGTGCCAGCAGTTACGCTCCGACAGGGTTGTATGAAAAACTGTTTTTT.

The J gene is TRBJ1-1, the V gene TRBV30, with D hard to call. V lost 4 bases and J lost 4, with 13 bases in between. The CDR3 is made up of 13 amino acids. The germline V gene encodes CDR1 GTSNPN and CDR2 SVGIG (reference sequence). As DNA, the CDR3 is TGTGCCTGGAAGGATTTATGGGTCACTGAAGCTTTCTTT. Translating gives CAWKDLWVTEAFF.

This clonotype turned up a few times. CDR3 nucleotide sequence: TGTGCCAGCAGTTGGGCTTCGCGGGTTAACGCCTACGAGCAGTACTTC. This sequence encodes CASSWASRVNAYEQYF. V is TRBV6-5 and J is TRBJ2-7; D is possibly TRBD2 (5 bases). Germline CDR1 is MNHEY and CDR2 is SVGAGI. V lost 4 bases to trimming and J lost 2 bases, with 18 bases between them. The CDR3 loop spans 16 amino acids.

The V gene is TRBV4-3, the J gene TRBJ2-1; 12 bases are a match to TRBD2. The ends lost 0 bases at V and 2 bases at J; junction bases unmatched: 14. This CDR3 spans 21 amino acids. CDR1 LGHNA and CDR2 YSLEER come from the germline V gene. The CDR3 protein is CASSQDPPLAGGRFTYNEQFF. The CDR3 region has the DNA TGCGCCAGCAGCCAAGATCCTCCACTAGCGGGGGGCCGCTTCACCTACAATGAGCAGTTCTTC.

The table lists this clonotype with many counts. The genes are TRBV4-3 and TRBJ2-6; D possibly corresponds to TRBD1 (5 bases). V lost 4 bases and J lost 3, with 7 bases in between. The germline CDR1 and CDR2 sequences are LGHNA and YSLEER. CDR3 size: 14 residues. The DNA for the CDR3 is TGCGCCAGCAGCCCAGGGTATGGGGCCAACGTCCTGACTTTC. Translated: CASSPGYGANVLTF.

The V gene is TRBV5-1, the J gene TRBJ1-1; possibly TRBD1 for D (6 bases). Germline CDR1 is SGHRS and CDR2 is YFSETQ. This CDR3 has 14 residues. Trimming shortened V by 4 bases and J by 6 bases, and 16 bases separated the two germline ends. The CDR3 DNA sequence: TGCGCCAGCAGCCCCGTACGGGGGGCCCCTGAAGCTTTCTTT. Its protein product is CASSPVRGAPEAFF.

The rearrangement uses TRBV20-1 and TRBJ2-1, with TRBD2 matching over 10 bases. Trimming took 6 bases from V and 7 from J; bases not matched to a gene: 9. Germline assignment: CDR1 DFQATT and CDR2 SNEGSKA (reference sequence). This CDR3 is 14 amino acids long. As DNA, the CDR3 is TGCAGTGCGGAAGGACTAGCGGAGGGAAATGAGCAGTTCTTC. Protein sequence: CSAEGLAEGNEQFF.

The chain recombines TRBV7-9 with TRBJ2-1; TRBD2 matches 9 bases. With V trimmed by 7 bases and J by 4 bases, 11 bases remained unmatched. Germline V gene sequence: CDR1 SEHNR, CDR2 FQNEAQ (reference sequence). This CDR3 comprises 16 residues. For the CDR3, the DNA is TGTGCCAGCACCTCTAACGTAGCGGGGGTTTACAATGAGCAGTTCTTC. This codes for CASTSNVAGVYNEQFF.

The chain links TRBV11-2 to TRBJ2-7; 7 bases are a match to TRBD1. The junction had 14 bases not matched to a gene; V was cut back by 10 bases and J by 2 bases. Germline CDR1 is SGHAT and CDR2 is FQNNGV. This CDR3 has 15 residues. Here the CDR3 reads CATSPGTANTYEQYF. For the CDR3, the DNA is TGTGCCACCTCCCCGGGGACAGCAAACACCTACGAGCAGTACTTC.

The table lists this clonotype with a few counts. The chain carries TRBV6-2 or TRBV6-3 and TRBJ2-5, with 7 bases lining up with TRBD1. V lost 4 bases to trimming and J lost 5 bases; unmatched junction nucleotides: 4. In germline, CDR1 is MNHEY, CDR2 SVGEGT. This CDR3 is built from 13 residues. CDR3 coding DNA: TGTGCCAGCAGTTCCACAGGGGTGGAGACCCAGTACTTC. Encoded protein: CASSSTGVETQYF.

There are a few counts of this clonotype. The genes are TRBV5-1 and TRBJ1-1, with no clear D. Trimming pared 0 bases from V and 6 bases from J, leaving 9 bases between. Per the germline V gene, CDR1 is SGHRS and CDR2 is YFSETQ. This CDR3 comprises 13 residues. This CDR3 reads CASSLEYLSEAFF. CDR3 in DNA: TGCGCCAGCAGCTTGGAATATTTATCTGAAGCTTTCTTT.

This clonotype was detected a few times. The chain couples TRBV20-1 to TRBJ2-7; no reliable D call. V lost 3 bases and J 0 bases, leaving 9 bases between the germline ends. The CDR3 sequence is 13 residues long. The germline V gene has CDR1 DFQATT and CDR2 SNEGSKA (reference sequence). CDR3 residues: CSARSLISYEQYF. The DNA of the CDR3 is TGCAGTGCTAGGTCCCTAATCTCCTACGAGCAGTACTTC.

This clonotype has a handful of counts. V usage is TRBV25-1 and J usage is TRBJ2-3; D is ambiguous. The CDR3 has 14 amino acids. V lost 5 bases, J lost 6 bases, and 15 bases lay in between. Germline assignment: CDR1 MGHDK and CDR2 SYGVNS. The CDR3 nucleotides are TGTGCCAGCAGTCCCCGATACAATATGGATACGCAGTATTTT. Amino acids: CASSPRYNMDTQYF.

This clonotype was counted at least ten times. The rearrangement links TRBV12-3 or TRBV12-4 to TRBJ2-7, with 9 bases identical to TRBD1. CDR3 size: 16 residues. The trim removed 5 bases at V and 4 bases at J, leaving 12 bases unmatched. CDR3 residues: CASSLGQGLGGYEQYF. The CDR3 DNA sequence: TGTGCCAGCAGTCTCGGACAGGGGTTAGGTGGGTACGAGCAGTACTTC.

The chain employs TRBV6-2 or TRBV6-3 and TRBJ2-1; 9 positions agree with TRBD1. The CDR3 has 19 amino acids. Germline trimming cut 0 bases from V and 5 bases from J; bases unmatched to any gene: 14. Germline V gene lookup returns CDR1 MNHEY and CDR2 SVGEGT. The CDR3, as DNA: TGTGCCAGCAGTTACTCGAGTAACCCCCACAGGGGGCGGAACAATGAGCAGTTCTTC. Translated: CASSYSSNPHRGRNNEQFF.

This clonotype was counted once. This rearrangement joins TRBV28 to TRBJ2-3, with 7 bases identical to TRBD1. V gave up 3 bases and J gave up 4 bases; unmatched junction bases: 4. This CDR3 spans 14 amino acids. Per germline, CDR1 MDHEN and CDR2 SYDVKM. CDR3 loop: CASSFPGTADTQYF. Here the CDR3 DNA reads TGTGCCAGCAGTTTCCCCGGGACAGCAGATACGCAGTATTTT.

This chain uses TRBV4-1 with TRBJ1-5; D perhaps matches TRBD1 (6 bases). V was pared by 4 bases and J by 5 bases, with 21 bases between. CDR3 length: 17 residues. Germline V CDR1 and CDR2: MGHRA, YSYEKL. The CDR3 region has the DNA TGCGCCAGCAGCCCATTGCACCGGGACAAGGACTATCAGCCCCAGCATTTT. Residues: CASSPLHRDKDYQPQHF.

This clonotype was detected a few times. V usage is TRBV6-5 and J usage is TRBJ2-1; a weak D match, TRBD2 (6 bases). The CDR3 sequence is 13 residues long. Trimming cost V 6 bases and J 10 bases, with 16 bases left between them. Germline V gene lookup returns CDR1 MNHEY and CDR2 SVGAGI. For the CDR3, the DNA is TGTGCCAGCAGCTCGGCGGGGATAGGAGAGCAGTTCTTC. Residues: CASSSAGIGEQFF.

This rearrangement joins TRBV7-2 to TRBJ2-7; tentatively, D is TRBD1 (6 bases). In germline, CDR1 is SGHTA, CDR2 FQGNSA. V lost 5 bases and J lost 1, with 12 bases in between. The CDR3 runs to 14 residues. CDR3 DNA: TGTGCCAGCAGCCATGCAGGGGCGTCCTACGAGCAGTACTTC. It specifies CASSHAGASYEQYF.

This clonotype showed up just a few times. The gene calls are TRBV5-1 and TRBJ2-7, with D maybe TRBD1 (5 bases). There are 15 residues in the CDR3. Germline V CDR1 and CDR2: SGHRS, YFSETQ. The V end was cut by 4 bases, the J end by 0 bases, with 14 bases between. Written as DNA, the CDR3 is TGCGCCAGCAGCGTGGTACCAGGGAACTCCTACGAGCAGTACTTC. Translated: CASSVVPGNSYEQYF. Full variable domain (rest looked up from reference TRBV5-1 and TRBJ2-7): KAGVTQTPRYLIKTRGQQVTLSCSPISGHRSVSWYQQTPGQGLQFLFEYFSETQRNKGNFPGRFSGRQFSNSRSEMNVSTLELGDSALYLCASSVVPGNSYEQYFGPGTRLTVT.

The rearrangement uses TRBV4-3 and TRBJ1-1; D gene ambiguous. Germline CDR1 and CDR2: LGHNA and YSLEER. This CDR3 contains 15 residues. Trimming removed 4 bases at V and 3 bases at J, with 15 bases between. The CDR3 reads CASSPATLRDTEAFF. The CDR3 nucleotides read TGCGCCAGCAGCCCGGCTACCCTTCGGGACACTGAAGCTTTCTTT.

The chain has TRBV4-1 and TRBJ2-2; no firm D call. Germline V gene sequence: CDR1 MGHRA, CDR2 YSYEKL. The V end was cut by 1 base, the J end by 4 bases, with 19 bases between. The CDR3 consists of 18 residues. The CDR3 region has the DNA TGCGCCAGCAGCCAAGTTGTCTGGGGTCAGAGTAGCACCGGGGAGCTGTTTTTT. Protein sequence: CASSQVVWGQSSTGELFF.

J is TRBJ2-7 and V is TRBV20-1, with 8 bases aligning to TRBD2. Germline values: CDR1 DFQATT, CDR2 SNEGSKA (reference sequence). The CDR3 totals 15 residues. The ends lost 0 bases at V and 1 base at J; junction bases unmatched: 5. Here the CDR3 DNA reads TGCAGTGCTAGAGATCGAGTAGCGGGGTCCTACGAGCAGTACGTC. Protein sequence: CSARDRVAGSYEQYV.